This T cell receptor beta chain was sequenced for a study of blood T cell repertoires in COVID-19. With 5 bases clipped from V and 6 bases from J, the junction kept 9 bases outside the gene matches. The CDR3 extends over 15 amino acids. The germline V gene has CDR1 GTSNPN and CDR2 SVGIG (reference sequence). Measured with immunoSEQ multiplex PCR; TCRdb has only the in-frame clones, and not every one. The data show roughly 200,000 clones, approximately 89% seen once. Participant-reported clinical history was the basis for cohort assignment. The clonotype originates from a man aged 35 to 55 who had recovered from COVID-19. The V gene is TRBV30, the J gene TRBJ2-4; 11 bases agree with TRBD1. Source material: PBMCs or T cells enriched from blood (not recorded which). This CDR3 reads CAWHPRTGGRNIQYF. As DNA, the CDR3 is TGTGCCTGGCATCCACGGACAGGGGGCAGAAACATTCAGTACTTC.